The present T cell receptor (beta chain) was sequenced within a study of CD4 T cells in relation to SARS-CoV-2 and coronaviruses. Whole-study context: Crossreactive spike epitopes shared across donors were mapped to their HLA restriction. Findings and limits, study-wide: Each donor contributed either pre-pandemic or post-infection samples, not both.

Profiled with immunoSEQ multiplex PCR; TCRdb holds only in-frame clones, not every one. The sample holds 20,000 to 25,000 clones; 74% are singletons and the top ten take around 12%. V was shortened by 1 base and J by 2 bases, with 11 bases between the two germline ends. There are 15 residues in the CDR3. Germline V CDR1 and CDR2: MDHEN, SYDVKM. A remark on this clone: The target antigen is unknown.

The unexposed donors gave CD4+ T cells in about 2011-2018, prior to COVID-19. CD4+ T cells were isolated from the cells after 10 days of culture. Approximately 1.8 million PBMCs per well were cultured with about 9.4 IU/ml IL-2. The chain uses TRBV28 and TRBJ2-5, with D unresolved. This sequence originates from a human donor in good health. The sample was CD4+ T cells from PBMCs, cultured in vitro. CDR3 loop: CASSLSTGVQETQYF. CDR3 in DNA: TGTGCCAGCAGTTTATCCACCGGCGTTCAAGAGACCCAGTACTTC.